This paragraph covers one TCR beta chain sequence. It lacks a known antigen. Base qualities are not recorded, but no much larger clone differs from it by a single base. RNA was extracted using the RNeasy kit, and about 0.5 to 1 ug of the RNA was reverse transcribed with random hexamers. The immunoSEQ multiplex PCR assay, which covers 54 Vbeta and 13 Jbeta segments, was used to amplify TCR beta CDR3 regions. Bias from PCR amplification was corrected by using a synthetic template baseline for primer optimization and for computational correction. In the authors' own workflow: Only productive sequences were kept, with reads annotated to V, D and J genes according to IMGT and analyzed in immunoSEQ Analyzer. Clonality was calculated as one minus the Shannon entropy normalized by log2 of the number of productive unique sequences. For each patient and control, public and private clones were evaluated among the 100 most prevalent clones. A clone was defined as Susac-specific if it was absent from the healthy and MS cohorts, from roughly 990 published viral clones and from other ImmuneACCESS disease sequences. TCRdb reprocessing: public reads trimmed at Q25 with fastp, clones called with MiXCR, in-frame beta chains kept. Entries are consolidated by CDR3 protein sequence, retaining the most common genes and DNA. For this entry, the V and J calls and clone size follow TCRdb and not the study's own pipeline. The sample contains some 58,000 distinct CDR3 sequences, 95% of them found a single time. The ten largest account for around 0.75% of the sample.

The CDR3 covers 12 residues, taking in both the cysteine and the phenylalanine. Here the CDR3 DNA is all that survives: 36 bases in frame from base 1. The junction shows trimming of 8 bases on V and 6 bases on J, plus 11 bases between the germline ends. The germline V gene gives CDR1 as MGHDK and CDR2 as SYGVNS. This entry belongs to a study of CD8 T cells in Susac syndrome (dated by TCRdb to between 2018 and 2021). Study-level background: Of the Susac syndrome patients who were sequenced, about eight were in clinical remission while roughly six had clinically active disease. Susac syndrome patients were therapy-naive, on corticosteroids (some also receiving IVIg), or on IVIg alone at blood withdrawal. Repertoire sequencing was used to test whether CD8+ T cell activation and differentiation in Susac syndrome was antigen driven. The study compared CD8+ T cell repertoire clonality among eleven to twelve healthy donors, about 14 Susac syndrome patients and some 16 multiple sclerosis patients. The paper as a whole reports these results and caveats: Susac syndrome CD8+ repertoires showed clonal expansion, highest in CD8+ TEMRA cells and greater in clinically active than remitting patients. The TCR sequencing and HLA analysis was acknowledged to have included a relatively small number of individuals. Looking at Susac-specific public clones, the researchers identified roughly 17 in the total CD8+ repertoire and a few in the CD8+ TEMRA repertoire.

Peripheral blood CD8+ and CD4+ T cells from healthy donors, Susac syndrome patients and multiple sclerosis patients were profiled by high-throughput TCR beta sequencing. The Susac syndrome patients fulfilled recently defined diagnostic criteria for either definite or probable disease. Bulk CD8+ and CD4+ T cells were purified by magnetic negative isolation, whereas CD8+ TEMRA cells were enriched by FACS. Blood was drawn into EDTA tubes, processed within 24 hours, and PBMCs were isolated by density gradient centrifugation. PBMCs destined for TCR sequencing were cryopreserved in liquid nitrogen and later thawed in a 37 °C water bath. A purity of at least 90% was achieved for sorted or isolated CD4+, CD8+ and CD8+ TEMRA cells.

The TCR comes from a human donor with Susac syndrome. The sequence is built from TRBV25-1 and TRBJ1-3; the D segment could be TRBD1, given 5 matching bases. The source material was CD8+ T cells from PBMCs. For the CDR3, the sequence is CASRRGLNTIYF. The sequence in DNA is TGTGCCAGCCGACGGGGCCTAAACACCATATATTTT.